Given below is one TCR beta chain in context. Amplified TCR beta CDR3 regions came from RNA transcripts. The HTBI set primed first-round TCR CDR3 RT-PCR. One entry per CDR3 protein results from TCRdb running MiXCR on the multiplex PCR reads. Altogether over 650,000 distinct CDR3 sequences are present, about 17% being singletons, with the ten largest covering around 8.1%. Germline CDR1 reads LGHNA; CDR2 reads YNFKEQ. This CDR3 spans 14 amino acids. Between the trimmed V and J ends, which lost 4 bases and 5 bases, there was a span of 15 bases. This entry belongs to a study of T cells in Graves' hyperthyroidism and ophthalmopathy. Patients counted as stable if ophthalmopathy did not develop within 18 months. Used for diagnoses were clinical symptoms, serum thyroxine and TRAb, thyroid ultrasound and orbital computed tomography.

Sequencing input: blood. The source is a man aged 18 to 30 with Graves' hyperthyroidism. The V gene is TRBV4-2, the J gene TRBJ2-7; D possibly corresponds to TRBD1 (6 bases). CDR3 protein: CASSPPAQGHEQYF. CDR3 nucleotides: TGTGCCAGCAGCCCCCCCGCACAGGGTCACGAGCAGTACTTC.